The 8 T cell receptor beta chains below come from one sample, sequenced in a study of T cells in Graves' hyperthyroidism and ophthalmopathy. The CDR3 regions of TCR beta were amplified from RNA transcripts. Carried out on the TCR CDR3, a first-round RT-PCR used the HTBI primer set. TCRdb ran MiXCR on the multiplex PCR reads and lists one entry per CDR3 protein. Seen here are more than 75,000 distinct CDR3 sequences, under 65% observed once, and the top ten hold 25% to 30%. Sequencing was done on a sample of blood. These receptors were collected from a woman aged 40 to 50 with Graves' hyperthyroidism.

The chain recombines TRBV9 with TRBJ1-1; TRBD1 might be the D (5 bases). Germline V gene lookup returns CDR1 SGDLS and CDR2 YYNGEE. There are 16 residues in the CDR3. Between the trimmed V and J ends, which lost 7 bases and 4 bases, there was a span of 23 bases. The CDR3 reads CASSPPRRAGSTEAFF. CDR3 coding DNA: TGTGCCAGCTCACCACCACGCCGGGCAGGGAGCACTGAAGCTTTCTTT.

This clonotype was counted ten times or more. CDR3 loop: CASSRTSGSSYEQYF. In DNA form, the CDR3 reads TGTGCCAGCAGCAGGACTAGCGGGAGTTCCTACGAGCAGTACTTC. V usage is TRBV7-9 and J usage is TRBJ2-7; 13 positions agree with TRBD2. The CDR3 totals 15 residues. Germline V CDR1 and CDR2: SEHNR, FQNEAQ (reference sequence). V dropped 5 bases and J dropped 1; count of bases not matched to a gene: 2. The full variable domain, in which reference TRBV7-9 and TRBJ2-7 provide the parts outside the CDR3, is DTGVSQNPRHKITKRGQNVTFRCDPISEHNRLYWYRQTLGQGPEFLTYFQNEAQLEKSRLLSDRFSAERPKGSFSTLEIQRTEQGDSAMYLCASSRTSGSSYEQYFGPGTRLTVT.

The V and J genes are TRBV5-1 and TRBJ2-3; D is ambiguous. CDR1 SGHRS and CDR2 YFSETQ come from the germline V gene. V was cut by 0 bases and J by 2 bases, with 10 bases left in between. The CDR3 loop spans 15 amino acids. CDR3 sequence: CASSLESSSTDTQYF. CDR3 DNA: TGCGCCAGCAGCTTGGAGTCCTCATCCACAGATACGCAGTATTTT.

Remarks on this clonotype: This likely comes from a read error, as the CDR3 has no conserved phenylalanine or tryptophan at its end. The chain links TRBV6-1 to TRBJ2-5, with D unresolved. Germline assignment: CDR1 MNHNS and CDR2 SASEGT. The germline V and J ends were trimmed by 7 bases and 5 bases, with 11 bases remaining between them. This CDR3 has 12 amino acids. This CDR3 reads CASIPGRETQYL. CDR3 bases: TGTGCCAGCATCCCAGGCAGGGAGACCCAGTACCTC.

The chain recombines TRBV18 with TRBJ1-2; no definite D call. The CDR3 is 11 amino acids. The V and J ends lost 4 bases and 7 bases respectively, with 7 bases between them. Looked up from germline, CDR1 is KGHSH and CDR2 is LQKENI. For the CDR3, the DNA is TGTGCCAGCTCACGGGAAACTGGCTACACCTTC. Translating gives CASSRETGYTF.

This clonotype occurred many times. The V call is TRBV20-1, the J call TRBJ1-1, with D unclear. In germline, CDR1 is DFQATT, CDR2 SNEGSKA (reference sequence). The CDR3 is 14 amino acids. V lost 0 bases, J lost 6 bases, and 14 bases lay in between. The CDR3 protein is CSARDRSGSAEAFF. The DNA of the CDR3 is TGCAGTGCTAGAGACCGCAGTGGAAGCGCTGAAGCTTTCTTT.

The chain has TRBV10-3 and TRBJ2-7; TRBD2 matches at 10 bases. V shed 4 bases, J shed 4 bases, and the junction held 7 bases outside the gene matches. Germline CDR1 is ENHRY and CDR2 is SYGVKD. The CDR3 has 15 residues. CDR3: CAISVPSGRPYEQYF. CDR3 in DNA: TGTGCCATCAGTGTCCCTAGCGGGAGACCTTACGAGCAGTACTTC.

This chain joins TRBV7-6 and TRBJ2-5, with D tentatively TRBD2 (7 bases). The ends were cut back, 6 bases at V and 2 bases at J, with 13 bases in the middle. The CDR3 extends over 14 amino acids. The germline V gene has CDR1 SGHVS and CDR2 FNYEAQ. In DNA form, the CDR3 reads TGTGCCAGCAGTGTCGGGGGGCTACAAGAGACCCAGTACTTC. Protein: CASSVGGLQETQYF.